This TCR beta chain was found in a study of radiotherapy plus CTLA-4 blockade in lung cancer. About the research overall: Objective responses were recorded in about 18% of patients, with disease control recorded in 25% to 40%. Study observations and caveats: The study found tumor-derived TCR clones expanded in blood after radiotherapy plus ipilimumab. Reports state that early shifts in blood T cell clones, with interferon-beta, best predicted response.

Data came from immunoSEQ multiplex PCR; TCRdb stores just in-frame clones and leaves some out. The table includes more than 100,000 clones, 85% to 90% detected once. To note about this clone: Its antigen remains unidentified.

Receiving focal radiation plus CTLA-4 blockade with ipilimumab were patients who had chemo-refractory metastatic non-small-cell lung cancer. The clonotype was recovered from a human donor with non-small cell lung cancer that progressed on radiotherapy plus ipilimumab. Sample: peripheral blood, taken from a patient treated with radiotherapy plus ipilimumab.

The DNA for the CDR3 is TGTGCCTGGAGTGTTCCACAGGGGCATGGCTACACCTTC. This codes for CAWSVPQGHGYTF. This chain connects TRBV30 to TRBJ1-2; 7 nucleotides line up with TRBD1. CDR3 length: 13 amino acids. V lost 0 bases to trimming and J lost 6 bases; unmatched junction nucleotides: 4. The germline V gene encodes CDR1 GTSNPN and CDR2 SVGIG (reference sequence).